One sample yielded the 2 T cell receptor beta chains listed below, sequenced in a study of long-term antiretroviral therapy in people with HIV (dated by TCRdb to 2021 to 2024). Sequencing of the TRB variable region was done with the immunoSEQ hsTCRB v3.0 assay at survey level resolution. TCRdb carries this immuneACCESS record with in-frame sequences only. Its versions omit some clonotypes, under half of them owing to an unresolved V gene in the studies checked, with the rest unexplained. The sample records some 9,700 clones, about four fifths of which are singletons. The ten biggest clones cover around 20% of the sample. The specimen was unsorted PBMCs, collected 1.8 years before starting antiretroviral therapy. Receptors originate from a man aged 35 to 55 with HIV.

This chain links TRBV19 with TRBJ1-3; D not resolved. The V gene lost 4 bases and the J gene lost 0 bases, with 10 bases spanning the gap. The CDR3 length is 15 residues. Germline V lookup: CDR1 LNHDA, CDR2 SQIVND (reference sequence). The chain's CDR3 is CASSSGPGSGNTIYF. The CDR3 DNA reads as TGTGCCAGTAGTAGCGGACCGGGCTCTGGAAACACCATATATTTT.

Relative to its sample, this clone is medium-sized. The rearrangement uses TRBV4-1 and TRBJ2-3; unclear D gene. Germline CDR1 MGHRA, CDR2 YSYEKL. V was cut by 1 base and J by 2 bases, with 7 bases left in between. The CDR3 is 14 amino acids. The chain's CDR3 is CASSQGISTDTQYF. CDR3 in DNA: TGCGCCAGCAGCCAAGGGATTTCCACAGATACGCAGTATTTT.